One sample yielded the 3 T cell receptor beta chains listed below, sequenced in a study of PD-L1 blockade in urothelial cancer. Produced via immunoSEQ multiplex PCR; TCRdb's table is partial and in-frame only. The data hold about 63,000 clones, with roughly 79% observed a single time. Time point reported: pretreatment peripheral blood. The input for sequencing was PBMCs, taken around atezolizumab (anti-PD-L1) treatment. These receptors originate from a man between 65 and 85 years old with urothelial cancer.

In nucleotides, the CDR3 is TGTGCCAGTAGTATGAACAGGGATGAAGCTTTCTTT. Translating it yields CASSMNRDEAFF. This rearrangement joins TRBV19 to TRBJ1-1, with D perhaps TRBD1 (6 bases). Trimming left V 3 bases short and J 7 bases short, with 9 bases between. This CDR3 spans 12 amino acids. Germline values: CDR1 LNHDA, CDR2 SQIVND (reference sequence). Full variable domain (outside the CDR3, taken from reference TRBV19 and TRBJ1-1): DGGITQSPKYLFRKEGQNVTLSCEQNLNHDAMYWYRQDPGQGLRLIYYSQIVNDFQKGDIAEGYSVSREKKESFPLTVTSAQKNPTAFYLCASSMNRDEAFFGQGTRLTVV.

This clone has a handful of counts. The rearrangement joins TRBV11-2 to TRBJ2-1; 8 bases line up with TRBD2. With 6 bases clipped from V and 10 bases from J, the junction kept 5 bases outside the gene matches. The CDR3 spans 12 residues. Germline values: CDR1 SGHAT, CDR2 FQNNGV. The CDR3 sequence is CASRPTGGEQFF. As DNA, the CDR3 is TGTGCCAGCAGACCTACGGGGGGGGAGCAGTTCTTC.

This chain uses TRBV12-5 with TRBJ2-7; 8 nucleotides align to TRBD2. Losses at the gene ends were 6 bases for V and 5 bases for J; bases not matched to a gene: 12. CDR3 size: 15 residues. Germline V CDR1 and CDR2: LGHNT, FRNRAP. The CDR3, as DNA: TGTGCTAGTGGCCAGAAGCGGGGGCACGGCCACGAGCAGTACTTC. Protein sequence: CASGQKRGHGHEQYF.